This passage covers 23 T cell receptor beta chains from one sample sequenced in a study of graft-versus-host responses after intestinal transplantation. These receptors have no identified antigens. Repertoires were generated with immunoSEQ multiplex PCR, while TCRdb's copy carries only in-frame clones and drops some. Here the sample spans some 110,000 clones, approximately 93% being singletons. This specimen was unstimulated CD8+ T cells sorted from spleen or lymph node cells, taken before transplant. Receptors were obtained from a human donor who was the organ donor for an intestinal transplant.

V is TRBV6-1 and J is TRBJ2-5; D gene uncertain. The CDR3 totals 13 residues. Germline values: CDR1 MNHNS, CDR2 SASEGT. V gave up 4 bases and J gave up 7 bases, with 13 bases separating them. This CDR3 reads CASSGAPLGTQYF. The CDR3 bases are TGTGCCAGCAGTGGGGCCCCCCTGGGGACCCAGTACTTC.

About this clone: Other DNA sequences in the same sample also yield this CDR3. The genes are TRBV5-1 and TRBJ2-7; D possibly corresponds to TRBD1 (5 bases). Trimming pared 4 bases from V and 3 bases from J, leaving 5 bases between. Germline CDR1 and CDR2: SGHRS and YFSETQ. This CDR3 has 11 amino acids. The DNA of the CDR3 is TGCGCCAGCAGCCAGGGCTACGAGCAGTACTTC. Amino acids: CASSQGYEQYF.

The CDR3 loop is CASSLASGWNEQYF. CDR3 DNA sequence: TGTGCCAGCAGCTTGGCGTCAGGGTGGAACGAGCAGTACTTC. J is TRBJ2-7 and V is TRBV5-6, with D possibly matching TRBD1 (5 bases). The germline V gene has CDR1 SGHDT and CDR2 YYEEEE. CDR3 length: 14 residues. Trimming shortened V by 0 bases and J by 5 bases, and 12 bases separated the two germline ends.

The chain joins TRBV5-1 to TRBJ2-5, with TRBD2 matching 7 bases. This CDR3 comprises 14 residues. J was trimmed by 7 bases and V by 3 bases; bases with no gene match: 9. The germline V gene encodes CDR1 SGHRS and CDR2 YFSETQ. CDR3: CASSSGPPGGTQYF. CDR3 DNA sequence: TGCGCCAGCAGCTCGGGACCCCCGGGGGGGACCCAGTACTTC.

The rearrangement links TRBV7-3 to TRBJ2-3; TRBD2 matches at 14 bases. Germline assignment: CDR1 SGHTA and CDR2 FQGTGA. This CDR3 is 16 amino acids long. J was trimmed by 6 bases and V by 6 bases; bases with no gene match: 8. The CDR3 protein is CASSHTGLAGADTQYF. The CDR3 DNA reads as TGTGCCAGCAGTCATACGGGACTAGCGGGAGCGGATACGCAGTATTTT.

This chain uses TRBV28 with TRBJ2-7; D call uncertain. Germline CDR1 reads MDHEN; CDR2 reads SYDVKM. V lost 6 bases and J 1 base, leaving 7 bases between the germline ends. The CDR3 has 12 residues. CDR3 loop: CASRDGSYEQYF. Written as DNA, the CDR3 is TGTGCCAGCAGGGACGGTTCCTACGAGCAGTACTTC.

The chain combines TRBV4-2 with TRBJ2-3, with D uncertain. The V and J ends lost 0 bases and 2 bases respectively, with 9 bases between them. The CDR3 consists of 15 residues. CDR1 and CDR2 (germline): LGHNA, YNFKEQ. The CDR3 DNA is TGTGCCAGCAGCCAAGACGGGCCCATCACAGATACGCAGTATTTT. This gives the protein CASSQDGPITDTQYF.

This clone was observed a few times. The chain links TRBV30 to TRBJ1-2, with TRBD1 as a possible D gene (6 bases). CDR3 size: 12 residues. The V and J ends lost 5 bases and 4 bases respectively, with 11 bases between them. Germline loops: CDR1 GTSNPN, CDR2 SVGIG (reference sequence). The CDR3 DNA sequence: TGTGCCTGGGGGGGACAATCCTATGGCTACACCTTC. This encodes CAWGGQSYGYTF.

The chain employs TRBV28 and TRBJ1-4; D remains unclear. This CDR3 has 14 amino acids. The germline gives CDR1 MDHEN, CDR2 SYDVKM. V shed 3 bases and J shed 8 bases, with 13 bases lying between them. The CDR3 nucleotides are TGTGCCAGCAGTTTGACCCCGAAACAAGAAAAACTGTTTTTT. Translated: CASSLTPKQEKLFF.

The rearrangement uses TRBV10-1 and TRBJ2-3, with 12 nucleotides matching TRBD2. The CDR3 consists of 19 residues. Looked up from germline, CDR1 is WNHNN and CDR2 is SYGVQD (reference sequence). The ends lost 2 bases at V and 3 bases at J; junction bases unmatched: 12. CDR3 loop: CASSELGTSGPPKTDTQYF. DNA of the CDR3: TGCGCCAGCAGTGAGCTCGGGACTAGCGGGCCTCCGAAAACAGATACGCAGTATTTT.

The chain joins TRBV9 to TRBJ1-1; 7 nucleotides line up with TRBD1. The CDR3 runs 13 residues. V lost 4 bases to trimming and J lost 4 bases; unmatched junction nucleotides: 4. CDR1 is SGDLS, CDR2 YYNGEE, per germline. The CDR3 nucleotides read TGTGCCAGCAGCCCAGGGGGTTCCACTGAAGCTTTCTTT. Its protein is CASSPGGSTEAFF.

V and J are TRBV30 and TRBJ1-3; 11 bases line up with TRBD1. The CDR3 has 17 residues. Unmatched junction bases numbered 10, after V lost 2 bases and J lost 4 bases. From germline, CDR1 is GTSNPN and CDR2 SVGIG (reference sequence). CDR3 DNA sequence: TGTGCCTGGAGTTGGGGGACAGGGGGACATTTGGGAAACACCATATATTTT. It encodes CAWSWGTGGHLGNTIYF.

The V call is TRBV5-6, the J call TRBJ2-1; D is undetermined. The CDR3 runs to 13 residues. V lost 5 bases to trimming and J lost 5 bases, with 11 bases between them. The germline V gene encodes CDR1 SGHDT and CDR2 YYEEEE. CDR3 loop: CASRLRVDNEQFF. The DNA of the CDR3 is TGTGCCAGCAGGTTAAGGGTAGACAATGAGCAGTTCTTC.

The CDR3 region is CASSQDFSGRIGAFF. Here the CDR3 DNA reads TGCGCCAGCAGCCAAGATTTCTCGGGACGGATTGGGGCTTTCTTT. This chain connects TRBV4-1 to TRBJ1-1; TRBD1 is a possible D gene (5 bases). This CDR3 has 15 residues. Trimming took off 0 bases at V and 11 bases at J, with 19 bases between the two ends. Germline assignment: CDR1 MGHRA and CDR2 YSYEKL.

The V call is TRBV27, the J call TRBJ2-1; TRBD2 agrees at 10 bases. CDR3 length: 16 amino acids. V shed 5 bases, J shed 2 bases, and the junction held 6 bases outside the gene matches. CDR1 and CDR2 (germline): MNHEY, SMNVEV (reference sequence). The CDR3 DNA follows: TGTGCCAGCAGTATTACTAGCGGGACGGCCTACAATGAGCAGTTCTTC. It codes for CASSITSGTAYNEQFF.

The V call is TRBV9, the J call TRBJ2-7, with TRBD2 matching over 7 bases. V lost 0 bases to trimming and J lost 4 bases; unmatched junction nucleotides: 7. The CDR3 length is 15 residues. Per germline, CDR1 SGDLS and CDR2 YYNGEE. The CDR3 coding sequence is TGTGCCAGCAGCGTAGAGGGCGGGAGTGGATACGAGCAGTACTTC. Its protein product is CASSVEGGSGYEQYF.

V gene TRBV4-1 combines with J gene TRBJ1-1; D may be TRBD1 (5 bases). V was trimmed by 1 base and J by 3 bases, leaving 9 bases between them. The CDR3 is 14 amino acids. Germline V gives CDR1 MGHRA, CDR2 YSYEKL. This CDR3 is CASSQVGLHTEAFF. The CDR3 DNA sequence: TGCGCCAGCAGCCAAGTGGGACTTCACACTGAAGCTTTCTTT.

The chain recombines TRBV27 with TRBJ2-1; either TRBD1 or TRBD2 may fit D (5 bases each). Germline V gene data show CDR1 as MNHEY and CDR2 as SMNVEV (reference sequence). Deletions cut 5 bases from V and 3 bases from J, with 14 bases between. The CDR3 sequence is 15 residues long. As DNA, the CDR3 is TGTGCCAGCAGTCCCCCCGGGGCGGACTACAATGAGCAGTTCTTC. Protein product: CASSPPGADYNEQFF.

This clone was observed a few times. Other DNA variants within this sample encode the same CDR3. The genes are TRBV19 and TRBJ1-2, with TRBD1 identical over 8 bases. Germline V lookup: CDR1 LNHDA, CDR2 SQIVND (reference sequence). With V trimmed by 6 bases and J by 4 bases, 4 bases remained unmatched. This CDR3 spans 13 amino acids. CDR3 sequence reads: CASSPGGGYGYTF. CDR3 DNA sequence: TGTGCCAGTAGCCCAGGGGGCGGCTATGGCTACACCTTC.

In nucleotides, the CDR3 is TGTGCCAGTAGTCTGACTAGCGCACGCTCCTACGAGCAGTACTTC. It yields the protein CASSLTSARSYEQYF. J is TRBJ2-7 and V is TRBV19, with 8 positions matching TRBD2. V was clipped by 5 bases and J by 0 bases; unmatched bases: 6. This CDR3 spans 15 amino acids. Germline V gene data show CDR1 as LNHDA and CDR2 as SQIVND (reference sequence).

The gene calls are TRBV4-1 and TRBJ2-3, with 10 nucleotides matching TRBD2. Germline V gene lookup returns CDR1 MGHRA and CDR2 YSYEKL. The CDR3 contains 17 residues. V dropped 0 bases and J dropped 4; count of bases not matched to a gene: 7. CDR3 coding DNA: TGCGCCAGCAGCCAAGAGGAAAGCGGGAGGGCCGCAGATACGCAGTATTTT. Translation gives CASSQEESGRAADTQYF.

This clone has only a few counts. This chain uses TRBV30 with TRBJ1-1; the D is unclear. The V gene's germline CDR1 is GTSNPN and CDR2 SVGIG (reference sequence). The V gene lost 0 bases and the J gene lost 0 bases, with 5 bases spanning the gap. CDR3 length: 13 residues. The CDR3 sequence: CAWSVTVNTEAFF. The CDR3, as DNA: TGTGCCTGGAGTGTGACGGTGAACACTGAAGCTTTCTTT.

This chain connects TRBV7-9 to TRBJ2-3; 7 nucleotides align to TRBD2. The CDR3 runs to 15 residues. The V segment lost 0 bases and the J segment 0 bases; nucleotides outside the gene matches: 0. CDR1 is SEHNR, CDR2 FQNEAQ, per germline (reference sequence). CDR3 protein: CASSLAGGSTDTQYF. As DNA, the CDR3 is TGTGCCAGCAGCTTAGCGGGAGGGAGCACAGATACGCAGTATTTT.